This T cell receptor (beta chain) was captured in a study of T cell responses to AZD1222 COVID-19 vaccine. The CDR3 sequence is 15 residues long. Unmatched junction bases numbered 1, after V lost 0 bases and J lost 4 bases. CDR1 and CDR2 (germline): MNHNY, SVGAGI (reference sequence). Clones were sequenced by immunoSEQ multiplex PCR, and TCRdb holds only the in-frame ones, with some missing. The sample records approximately 150,000 clones, around 90% being singletons. The TCR sequence derives from an adult who received the AZD1222 COVID-19 vaccine. The chain recombines TRBV6-6 with TRBJ2-1; 9 nucleotides match TRBD1. The sample was peripheral blood, taken 28 days after the second AZD1222 dose. The DNA of the CDR3 is TGTGCCAGCAGTTACTCACAGGGGGCTTACAATGAGCAGTTCTTC. It codes for CASSYSQGAYNEQFF.